This T cell receptor beta chain was sequenced for a study of CD8 T cells in Susac syndrome. In the case of this clonotype: Its antigen remains unidentified.

Susac syndrome patients met recently defined diagnostic criteria for definite or probable disease. Purification of the CD8+ and CD4+ T cells relied on negative isolation, and TEMRA cells underwent FACS enrichment. RNA totalling about 0.45 to 1 ug underwent reverse transcription with random hexamers. Amplification of the TCR beta CDR3 was carried out by immunoSEQ multiplex PCR, which spanned a total of 54 Vbeta and 13 Jbeta segments. TCRdb reprocessed the immunoSEQ multiplex PCR reads via MiXCR and lists one record per CDR3 protein. The table has about 240,000 distinct CDR3 sequences, about 95% seen once. Whole-study findings and limits: The authors found no clonal expansion in Susac syndrome CD4+ T cell repertoires.

This receptor was identified in a human donor with Susac syndrome. Material for sequencing was CD4+ T cells from PBMCs.

The CDR3 here is CSAERPLTDTQYF. CDR3 coding DNA: TGCAGTGCTGAGCGGCCTCTCACAGATACGCAGTATTTT. J is TRBJ2-3 and V is TRBV20-1, with D perhaps matching TRBD2 (5 bases). Trimming took off 5 bases at V and 2 bases at J, with 11 bases between the two ends. The germline V gene has CDR1 DFQATT and CDR2 SNEGSKA (reference sequence). This CDR3 comprises 13 residues.